A selection of T cell receptor beta chains follows, all from one sample in a study of CD8 T cells in Susac syndrome. One entry per CDR3 protein, called by TCRdb with MiXCR from the immunoSEQ multiplex PCR reads. This table holds about 130,000 distinct CDR3 sequences, more than 90% found once. Sequenced material: CD8+ T cells from PBMCs. The receptors stem from a human donor with Susac syndrome. Each CDR3 is given without its conserved first and last residue.

13 | TRBJ2-7 | TRBV11-2 | ASSLGTGNGYEQY
14 | TRBJ2-3 | TRBV10-3 | AISVTGTTTTDTQY
12 | TRBJ2-3 | TRBV20-1 | SASLAWGTDTQY
11 | TRBJ2-3 | TRBV14 | ASSHRLTDTQY
11 | TRBJ2-1 | TRBV30 | AWSVISYNEQF
13 | TRBJ2-1 | TRBV7-8 | ASSFGLAGGGEQF
12 | TRBJ2-3 | TRBV19 | ASSILAGSDTQY
14 | TRBJ2-1 | TRBV7-9 | ASSLTSGPHYNEQF
10 | TRBJ2-7 | TRBV7-6 | ASSLVGNEQY
15 | TRBJ2-5 | TRBV12-3/TRBV12-4 | ASTGVVGGSGQETQY
12 | TRBJ2-7 | TRBV27 | ASSLSPGTYEQY
12 | TRBJ2-3 | TRBV5-1 | ASSSGQGLDTQY
12 | TRBJ2-1 | TRBV29-1 | SVGGASSYNEQF
11 | TRBJ1-3 | TRBV7-9 | ASSLAYGNTIY
9 | TRBJ2-4 | TRBV2 | ASGDPNIQY
11 | TRBJ2-7 | TRBV4-1 | ASSQDIRYEQY
14 | TRBJ2-1 | TRBV3-1 | ASSQVGTRPDNEQF
13 | TRBJ2-4 | TRBV7-9 | ASSLGTVAKNIQY
13 | TRBJ2-1 | TRBV3-1 | ASSDWSGKHNEQF
12 | TRBJ2-3 | TRBV27 | ASSIAGFTDTQY
12 | TRBJ2-5 | TRBV25-1 | ASSEQGFQETQY
14 | TRBJ2-5 | TRBV7-8 | ASSLDMGRREETQY
13 | TRBJ1-1 | TRBV13 | ASSFSRGQGTEAF
15 | TRBJ2-7 | TRBV18 | ASSPSSGRYRPYEQY
11 | TRBJ1-2 | TRBV5-6 | ASSPGTRGGYT
13 | TRBJ2-7 | TRBV21-1 | ASSKLMGTQYEQY
12 | TRBJ2-1 | TRBV30 | AWSGGNGDNEQF
15 | TRBJ1-5 | TRBV5-5 | ASSLNSRQGYNQPQH
8 | TRBJ2-3 | TRBV20-1 | SAPADTQY
15 | TRBJ1-3 | TRBV12-3/TRBV12-4 | ASSFPRGRSSGNTIY
14 | TRBJ2-7 | TRBV15 | ATSTGLAGPSYEQY
9 | TRBJ2-5 | TRBV7-2 | ASSALLDKY
10 | TRBJ1-2 | TRBV12-3/TRBV12-4 | ASTGTYYGYT
12 | TRBJ2-1 | TRBV6-4 | ASSDSNDPNEQF
12 | TRBJ2-3 | TRBV11-2 | ASSASGSPDTQY
13 | TRBJ2-3 | TRBV5-1 | ASSPTSGDPDTQY
12 | TRBJ1-1 | TRBV4-1 | ASSQEGNRIEAF
12 | TRBJ2-3 | TRBV6-1 | ASSEVWGPDTQY
12 | TRBJ2-1 | TRBV7-8 | ASSFSGTGSEQF
12 | TRBJ2-7 | TRBV9 | ASTVGGFGDEQY
16 | TRBJ2-2 | TRBV6-2/TRBV6-3 | ASSYLLGGPSDTGELF
12 | TRBJ1-2 | TRBV27 | ASRSSKNNYGYT
13 | TRBJ2-5 | TRBV28 | ASRAVQGGGKTQY
13 | TRBJ2-1 | TRBV20-1 | SASIPSSSYNEQF
12 | TRBJ2-3 | TRBV6-4 | ASSDSPEANTQY
13 | TRBJ1-4 | TRBV2 | ASSEETGLNEKLF
13 | TRBJ2-7 | TRBV13 | ASSLDRGDYYEQY
9 | TRBJ1-2 | TRBV6-5 | ASSTGQGYT
12 | TRBJ2-1 | TRBV6-4 | ASKSGTDYNEQF
14 | TRBJ2-3 | TRBV6-6 | ASSYRVGLDTDTQY
10 | TRBJ2-7 | TRBV5-6 | ASSFWDYEQY
14 | TRBJ1-3 | TRBV6-6 | ASSYPWESSGNTIY
11 | TRBJ2-1 | TRBV7-9 | ASSLWRDNEQF
11 | TRBJ1-5 | TRBV2 | ASTDYANQPQH